This T cell receptor (beta chain) was identified during a study of T-cell memory formation after mild COVID-19. In the study overall: TCR clusters were largely donor specific.

Constant-segment primers were used for 5'RACE, and the resulting TCR alpha and TCR beta cDNA libraries carried sample barcodes and UMIs. MiXCR, applied by TCRdb to the 5' RACE reads, yields one record per CDR3 protein. There are 300,000 to 400,000 distinct CDR3 sequences in the sample; around 30% occur only once, and roughly 14% lies in the top ten. Trimming shortened V by 9 bases and J by 5 bases, and 17 bases separated the two germline ends. The CDR3 totals 14 residues. CDR1 and CDR2 from the germline V gene are SGHAT and FQDESV (reference sequence). In regard to this clonotype: Its matching antigen is unknown.

Study-wide findings and caveats: In pre-infection memory, a portion of responding clones appeared, which suggested that cross-reactive memory joined. Specificity for SARS-CoV-2 was not confirmed among the second-wave clones peaking on day 37.

This chain connects TRBV11-1 to TRBJ2-1; no firm D call. This clonotype was sampled from an adult woman who had mild COVID-19 (a few samples of this study predate the infection). Cell type and time point are not known. Sequenced sample: PBMCs or a T cell subset sorted from them (not recorded which). The CDR3 nucleotides are TGTGCCAGTCGAGCATCCTTCACGAACAATGAGCAGTTCTTC. Amino acid sequence: CASRASFTNNEQFF.